A single sample gave rise to the 8 T cell receptor beta chains below, sequenced in a study of tissue T cells after allogeneic stem cell transplantation. Generated by immunoSEQ multiplex PCR, the TCRdb table keeps only in-frame clones and is missing some. The sample contains approximately 2,600 clones, almost 50% of which appear only once. Sample time point: mouse harvest day 14 after allogeneic transplant. Tail vein injection delivered 10^7 T-cell-depleted bone marrow cells and 10^6 splenic CD5+ T cells. The sequenced sample consisted of lymph node tissue. These receptors all stem from a female BALB/c mouse given C57BL/6 T cells with graft-versus-host disease after an allogeneic hematopoietic cell transplant.

Worth noting for this clone: Mouse gene names apply. The read terminates 1 residue ahead of where the CDR3 ends, so the germline J gene completes it. The chain is built from TRBV13-2 and TRBJ2-3, with 10 bases identical to TRBD2. J gave up 4 bases and V 3 bases, and 2 bases lay outside the gene matches. The germline V gene has CDR1 NNHNN and CDR2 SYGAGS (reference sequence). The CDR3 extends over 14 amino acids. CDR3 sequence reads: CASGGTGGPETLYF. The covered CDR3 bases are TGTGCCAGCGGTGGGACTGGGGGTCCAGAAACGCTGTAT.

This clone was seen only a few times. Mouse gene names and germline throughout. The read comes to an end 1 residue before the CDR3 does, leaving the germline J gene to fill in the end. The chain recombines TRBV29 with TRBJ2-2, with 10 bases identical to TRBD1. Trimming cost V 5 bases and J 4 bases; bases outside gene matches: 4. Germline V gene data show CDR1 as MSHET and CDR2 as SYDVDS. This CDR3 region has 15 residues. The CDR3 DNA, read in part, is TGTGCTAGCAGTCCCTGGACAGGGGGCACCGGGCAGCTCTAC. It is translated as CASSPWTGGTGQLY. The entire CDR3 sequence reads CASSPWTGGTGQLYF.

Notes on this clone: Any gene name here is a mouse gene name. Read coverage stops 1 residue before the CDR3 terminus; the germline J gene supplies the remainder. V is TRBV12-2 and J is TRBJ2-4; 8 bases agree with TRBD2. After removal of 0 bases from V and 3 bases from J, the junction contained 10 bases not matched to a gene. The length of the CDR3 is 17 residues. From germline, CDR1 is SGHLS and CDR2 HYDKME. The CDR3 is CASSLDGGGSGQNTLYF. Incomplete CDR3 DNA: TGTGCCAGCTCTCTCGATGGGGGGGGTAGCGGACAAAACACCTTGTAC.

Concerning this clone itself: The genes are named according to mouse. The sequenced fragment ends 1 residue before the CDR3 boundary, so the rest is inferred from the germline J gene. The chain employs TRBV3 and TRBJ2-3; 7 positions agree with TRBD2. In germline, CDR1 is SNHLY, CDR2 FYNGKV (reference sequence). The V segment lost 6 bases and the J segment 0 bases; nucleotides outside the gene matches: 3. This CDR3 spans 14 amino acids. Partial CDR3 DNA: TGTGCCAGCAGACTGGGGACTAGTGCAGAAACGCTGTAT. This encodes CASRLGTSAETLY. The full CDR3 reads CASRLGTSAETLYF.

This clone showed up just once. Gene and germline names: mouse. Read data end 1 residue before the CDR3 end; the end is taken from the germline J gene. The chain couples TRBV23 to TRBJ1-5. Germline CDR1 KGHTA, CDR2 FQNQQP. This CDR3 contains 13 residues. CDR3 sequence reads: CSSSRGLNQAPLF. Incomplete CDR3 DNA: TGCTCCAGCAGTCGGGGGCTCAACCAGGCTCCGCTT.

Comment on this clone: Gene names refer to mouse genes. Read data end 1 residue before the CDR3 end; the end is taken from the germline J gene. The chain carries TRBV26 and TRBJ2-3, with D perhaps being TRBD1 or TRBD2 (5 bases each). V was clipped by 6 bases and J by 3 bases, with 7 bases between them. Germline CDR1 is KGHPV and CDR2 is FQNQEV (reference sequence). The CDR3 totals 12 residues. Here the CDR3 reads CASRGTAETLYF. CDR3 bases read: TGTGCCAGCAGAGGGACGGCAGAAACGCTGTAT.

This clone has just one count. The gene names given are mouse names. Read sequence stops 1 residue before the CDR3 end, and the germline J gene provides the missing end. The chain has TRBV26 and TRBJ2-2; 7 bases are a match to TRBD1. Trimming removed 4 bases from V and 3 bases from J; junction bases left unmatched: 5. This CDR3 contains 15 residues. Per germline, CDR1 KGHPV and CDR2 FQNQEV (reference sequence). CDR3 bases read: TGTGCCAGCAGTCCCGGGGACAGATACACCGGGCAGCTCTAC. Residues: CASSPGDRYTGQLY. The full CDR3 reads CASSPGDRYTGQLYF.

With regard to this clone: Gene names and germline match the mouse. Here the CDR3 reads CASSLPWGCYEQYF. CDR3 bases read: TGTGCAAGCAGCTTACCCTGGGGTTGTTATGAACAGTAC. The V and J genes are TRBV16 and TRBJ2-7; D perhaps matches TRBD2 (6 bases). The read gets to within 1 residue of the CDR3 end, and the germline J gene fills in the rest. The CDR3 is 14 residues long. The V end lost 2 bases, the J end lost 4 bases, and 12 bases lay between the germline ends. Per germline, CDR1 SGHSA and CDR2 FRNQAP.